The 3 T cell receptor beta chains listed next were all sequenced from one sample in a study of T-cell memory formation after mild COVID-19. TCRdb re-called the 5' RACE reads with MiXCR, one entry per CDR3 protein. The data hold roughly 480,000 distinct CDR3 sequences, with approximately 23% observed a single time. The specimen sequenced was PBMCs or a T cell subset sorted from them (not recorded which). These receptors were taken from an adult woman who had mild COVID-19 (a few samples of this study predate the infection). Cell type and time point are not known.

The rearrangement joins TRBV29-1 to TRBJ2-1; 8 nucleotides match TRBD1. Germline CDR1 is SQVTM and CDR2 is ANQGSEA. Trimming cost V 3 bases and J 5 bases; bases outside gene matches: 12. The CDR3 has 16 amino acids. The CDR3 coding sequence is TGCAGCGTTGACCGTACAGGGGGTTTAAGGGACAATGAGCAGTTCTTC. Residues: CSVDRTGGLRDNEQFF.

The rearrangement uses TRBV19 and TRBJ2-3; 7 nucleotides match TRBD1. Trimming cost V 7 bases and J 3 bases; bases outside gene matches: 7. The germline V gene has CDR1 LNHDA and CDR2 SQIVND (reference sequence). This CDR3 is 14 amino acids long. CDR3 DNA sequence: TGTGCCAGTACCCCCAGGGGGTGGACAGATACGCAGTATTTT. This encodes CASTPRGWTDTQYF.

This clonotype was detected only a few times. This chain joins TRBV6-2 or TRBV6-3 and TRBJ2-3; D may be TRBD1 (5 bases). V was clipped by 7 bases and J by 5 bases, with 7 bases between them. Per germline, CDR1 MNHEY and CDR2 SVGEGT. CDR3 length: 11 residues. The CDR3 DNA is TGTGCCAGCACCCAGGGAGATACGCAGTATTTT. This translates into CASTQGDTQYF.